This T cell receptor (beta chain) came from a study of cytomegalovirus exposure and HLA in healthy donors. In the PCR, 60 Vbeta and 13 Jbeta primers were used. Repertoires were generated with immunoSEQ multiplex PCR, while TCRdb's copy carries only in-frame clones and drops some. The sample holds 120,000 or so clones, roughly 80% seen once. This clone has a handful of counts. The source of this sequence is a man aged 18 to 29 in good health and CMV-seropositive. Sequencing was performed on PBMCs.

Written as DNA, the CDR3 is TGTGCCTACCAATCCGGGACAGGGACCACTGAAGCTTTCTTT. Protein sequence: CAYQSGTGTTEAFF. This chain links TRBV30 with TRBJ1-1; 9 nucleotides align to TRBD1. From germline, CDR1 is GTSNPN and CDR2 SVGIG (reference sequence). This CDR3 has 14 residues. Trimming cost V 7 bases and J 4 bases; bases outside gene matches: 10.